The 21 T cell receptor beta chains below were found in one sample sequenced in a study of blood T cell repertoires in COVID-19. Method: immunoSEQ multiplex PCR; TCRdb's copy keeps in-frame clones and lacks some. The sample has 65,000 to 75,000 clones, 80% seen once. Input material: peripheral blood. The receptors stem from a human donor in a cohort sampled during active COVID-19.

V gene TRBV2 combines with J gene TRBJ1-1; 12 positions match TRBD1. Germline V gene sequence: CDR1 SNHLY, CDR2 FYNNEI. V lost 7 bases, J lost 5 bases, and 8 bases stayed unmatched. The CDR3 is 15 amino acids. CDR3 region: CASIKGTGGLTEAFF. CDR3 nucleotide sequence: TGTGCCAGCATCAAGGGGACAGGGGGCTTAACTGAAGCTTTCTTT. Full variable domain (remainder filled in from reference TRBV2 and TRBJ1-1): EPEVTQTPSHQVTQMGQEVILRCVPISNHLYFYWYRQILGQKVEFLVSFYNNEISEKSEIFDDQFSVERPDGSNFTLKIRSTKLEDSAMYFCASIKGTGGLTEAFFGQGTRLTVV.

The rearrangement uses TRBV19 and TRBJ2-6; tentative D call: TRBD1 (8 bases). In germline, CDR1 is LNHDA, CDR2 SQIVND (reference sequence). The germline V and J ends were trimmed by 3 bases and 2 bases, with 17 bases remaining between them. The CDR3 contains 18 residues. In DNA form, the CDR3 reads TGTGCCAGTAGTATCGGTCGGACAGGGAGGGCTGGGGCCAACGTCCTGACTTTC. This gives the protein CASSIGRTGRAGANVLTF.

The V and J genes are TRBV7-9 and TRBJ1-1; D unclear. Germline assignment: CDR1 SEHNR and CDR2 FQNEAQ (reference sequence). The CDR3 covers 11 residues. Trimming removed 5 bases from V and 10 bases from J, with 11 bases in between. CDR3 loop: CASSDPLVAFF. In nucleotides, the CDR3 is TGTGCCAGCAGCGATCCCTTAGTAGCTTTCTTT.

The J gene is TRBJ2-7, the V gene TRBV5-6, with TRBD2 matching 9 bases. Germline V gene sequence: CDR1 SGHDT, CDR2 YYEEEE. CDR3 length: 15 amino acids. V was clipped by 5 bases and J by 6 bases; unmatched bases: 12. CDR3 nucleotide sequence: TGTGCCAGCAGACGATTTAGCGGGAGAGGCACCGAGCAGTACGTC. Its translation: CASRRFSGRGTEQYV.

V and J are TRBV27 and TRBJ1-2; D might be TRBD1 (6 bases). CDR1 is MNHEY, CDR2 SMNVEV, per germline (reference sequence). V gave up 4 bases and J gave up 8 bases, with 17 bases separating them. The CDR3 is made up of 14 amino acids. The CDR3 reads CASSSLPKGGGYTF. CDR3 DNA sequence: TGTGCCAGCAGTTCCCTCCCGAAGGGGGGGGGCTACACCTTC.

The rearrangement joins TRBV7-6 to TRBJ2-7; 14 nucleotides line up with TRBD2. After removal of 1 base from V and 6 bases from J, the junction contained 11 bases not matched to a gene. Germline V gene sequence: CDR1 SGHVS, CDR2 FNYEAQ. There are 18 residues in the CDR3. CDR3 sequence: CASSLEGTSGGLYSEQYF. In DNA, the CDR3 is TGTGCCAGCAGCTTAGAGGGGACTAGCGGGGGCCTATACAGCGAGCAGTACTTC.

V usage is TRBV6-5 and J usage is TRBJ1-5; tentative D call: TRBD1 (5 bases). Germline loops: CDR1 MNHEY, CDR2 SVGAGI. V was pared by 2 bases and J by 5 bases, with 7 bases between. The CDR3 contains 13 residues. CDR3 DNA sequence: TGTGCCAGCAGTTACAGGACACATCAGCCCCAGCATTTT. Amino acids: CASSYRTHQPQHF.

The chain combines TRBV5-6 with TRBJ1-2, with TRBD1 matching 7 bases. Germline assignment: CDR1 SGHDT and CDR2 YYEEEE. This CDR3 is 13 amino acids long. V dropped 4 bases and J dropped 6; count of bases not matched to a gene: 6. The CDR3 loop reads CASSPTGFDGYTF. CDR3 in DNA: TGTGCCAGCAGCCCGACAGGGTTCGATGGCTACACCTTC.

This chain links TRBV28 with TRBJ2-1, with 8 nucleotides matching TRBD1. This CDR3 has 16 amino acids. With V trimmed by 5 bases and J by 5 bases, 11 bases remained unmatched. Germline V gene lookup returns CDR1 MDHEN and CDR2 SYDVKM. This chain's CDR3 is CASSLPGGASNNEQFF. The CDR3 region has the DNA TGTGCCAGCAGTCTCCCAGGGGGCGCATCCAACAATGAGCAGTTCTTC.

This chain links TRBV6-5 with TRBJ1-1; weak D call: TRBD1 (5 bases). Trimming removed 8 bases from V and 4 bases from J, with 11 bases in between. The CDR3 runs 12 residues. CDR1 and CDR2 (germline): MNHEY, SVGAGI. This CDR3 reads CASQGGPTEAFF. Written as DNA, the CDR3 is TGTGCCAGCCAGGGTGGGCCCACTGAAGCTTTCTTT.

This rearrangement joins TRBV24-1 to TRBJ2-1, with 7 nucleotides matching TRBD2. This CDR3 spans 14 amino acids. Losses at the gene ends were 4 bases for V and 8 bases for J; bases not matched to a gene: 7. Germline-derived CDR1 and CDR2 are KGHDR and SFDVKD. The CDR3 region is CATSDPGRAYEQFF. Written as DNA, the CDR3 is TGTGCCACCAGTGACCCGGGGAGGGCGTATGAGCAGTTCTTC.

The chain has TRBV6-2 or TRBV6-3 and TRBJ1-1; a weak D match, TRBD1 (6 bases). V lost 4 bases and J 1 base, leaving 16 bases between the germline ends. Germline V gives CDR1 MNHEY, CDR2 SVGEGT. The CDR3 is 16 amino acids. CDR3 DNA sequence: TGTGCCAGCAGTTCCCTCCCGGACAGCTCGAACACTGAAGCTTTCTTT. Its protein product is CASSSLPDSSNTEAFF.

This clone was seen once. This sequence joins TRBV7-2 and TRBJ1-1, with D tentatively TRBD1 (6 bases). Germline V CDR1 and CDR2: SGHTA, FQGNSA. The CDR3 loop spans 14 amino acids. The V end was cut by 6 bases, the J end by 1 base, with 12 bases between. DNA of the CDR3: TGTGCCAGCAGTCCAGGGGCTAGGAACACTGAAGCTTTCTTT. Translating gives CASSPGARNTEAFF.

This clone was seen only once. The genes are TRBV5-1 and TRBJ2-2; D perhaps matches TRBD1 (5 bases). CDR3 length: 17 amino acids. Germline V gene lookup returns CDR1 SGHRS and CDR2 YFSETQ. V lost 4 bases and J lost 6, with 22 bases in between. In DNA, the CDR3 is TGCGCCAGCAGCCCTGGCGGTAGGGGAAGTCTCTCCGGGGAGCTGTTTTTT. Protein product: CASSPGGRGSLSGELFF. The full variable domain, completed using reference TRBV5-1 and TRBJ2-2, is KAGVTQTPRYLIKTRGQQVTLSCSPISGHRSVSWYQQTPGQGLQFLFEYFSETQRNKGNFPGRFSGRQFSNSRSEMNVSTLELGDSALYLCASSPGGRGSLSGELFFGEGSRLTVL.

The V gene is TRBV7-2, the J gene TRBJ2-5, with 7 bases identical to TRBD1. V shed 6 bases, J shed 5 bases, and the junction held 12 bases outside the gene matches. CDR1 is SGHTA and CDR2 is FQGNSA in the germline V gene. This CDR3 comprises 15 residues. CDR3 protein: CASRLAGGIMETQYF. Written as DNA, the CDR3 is TGTGCCAGCAGGCTAGCAGGGGGTATCATGGAGACCCAGTACTTC.

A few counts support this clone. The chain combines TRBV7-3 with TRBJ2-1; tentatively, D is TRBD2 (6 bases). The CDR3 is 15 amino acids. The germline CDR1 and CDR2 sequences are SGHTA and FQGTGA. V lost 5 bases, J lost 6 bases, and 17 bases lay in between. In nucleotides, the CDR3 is TGTGCCAGCAGCCCGGAGGGTTTAGCGATCAATGAGCAGTTCTTC. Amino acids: CASSPEGLAINEQFF.

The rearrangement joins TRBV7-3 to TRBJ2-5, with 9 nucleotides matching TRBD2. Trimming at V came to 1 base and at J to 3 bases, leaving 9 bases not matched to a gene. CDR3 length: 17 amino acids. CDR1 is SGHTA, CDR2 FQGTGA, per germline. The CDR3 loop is CASSLRSSGRLEETQYF. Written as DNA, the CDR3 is TGTGCCAGCAGCTTAAGGAGTAGCGGGAGATTGGAAGAGACCCAGTACTTC.

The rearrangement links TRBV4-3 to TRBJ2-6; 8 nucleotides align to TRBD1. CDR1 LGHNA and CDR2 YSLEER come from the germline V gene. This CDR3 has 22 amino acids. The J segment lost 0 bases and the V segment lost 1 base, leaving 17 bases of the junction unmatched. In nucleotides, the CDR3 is TGCGCCAGCAGCCAAGGATCAGGGGTGAGCCGGACAGGGATCTCTGGGGCCAACGTCCTGACTTTC. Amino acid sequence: CASSQGSGVSRTGISGANVLTF.

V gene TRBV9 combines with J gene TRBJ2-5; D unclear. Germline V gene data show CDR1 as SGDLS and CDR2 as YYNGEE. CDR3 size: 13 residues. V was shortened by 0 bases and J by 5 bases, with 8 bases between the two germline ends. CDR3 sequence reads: CASSVAGQETQYF. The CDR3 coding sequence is TGTGCCAGCAGCGTAGCGGGTCAGGAGACCCAGTACTTC. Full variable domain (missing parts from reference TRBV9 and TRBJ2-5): DSGVTQTPKHLITATGQRVTLRCSPRSGDLSVYWYQQSLDQGLQFLIQYYNGEERAKGNILERFSAQQFPDLHSELNLSSLELGDSALYFCASSVAGQETQYFGPGTRLLVL.

The CDR3 protein is CASSSLPGTGRGDEQFF. Here the CDR3 DNA reads TGTGCCAGCAGCTCACTTCCCGGGACAGGGCGCGGAGATGAGCAGTTCTTC. The chain employs TRBV3-1 (or the pseudogene TRBV3-2) and TRBJ2-1, with 9 bases aligning to TRBD1. The V segment lost 5 bases and the J segment 8 bases; nucleotides outside the gene matches: 16. CDR3 size: 17 residues. The germline gives CDR1 LGHDT, CDR2 YNNKEL (reference sequence).

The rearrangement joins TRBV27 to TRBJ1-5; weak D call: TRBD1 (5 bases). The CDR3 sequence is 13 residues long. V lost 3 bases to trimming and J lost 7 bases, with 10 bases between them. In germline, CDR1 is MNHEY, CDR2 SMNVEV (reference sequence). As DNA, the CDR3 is TGTGCCAGCAGTTTCAGGGAGGGACAGCCCCAGCATTTT. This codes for CASSFREGQPQHF.